Listed below are T cell receptor beta chains from one sample, sequenced in a study of PD-L1 blockade in urothelial cancer. TCRdb keeps only in-frame clones here, not all; method: immunoSEQ multiplex PCR. The table has about 70,000 clones, around 90% seen once. Sequenced here: PBMCs, sampled around atezolizumab (anti-PD-L1) treatment. Receptor source: a man aged 65 to 79 with urothelial cancer. Each CDR3 is given without its conserved first and last residue.

v_call: TRBV5-6
cdr3_aa: ASSEGQLYEQY

v_call: TRBV4-1
cdr3_aa: ASSQPGLAGEGNEQF

v_call: TRBV19
cdr3_aa: ASSMGQYNQPQH

v_call: TRBV5-1
cdr3_aa: ASSIGPGLGVNNEQF

v_call: TRBV19
cdr3_aa: ASSIELLETQY

v_call: TRBV5-4
cdr3_aa: ASSTSESNEQF

v_call: TRBV5-4
cdr3_aa: ASRGTDSYEQY

v_call: TRBV30
cdr3_aa: AWSLKGGGTQY

v_call: TRBV6-1
cdr3_aa: ASSWTPDTQY

v_call: TRBV28
cdr3_aa: ASSGQRSSYEQY

v_call: TRBV27
cdr3_aa: ASSLFQTSKLYYNEQF

v_call: TRBV6-5
cdr3_aa: ASRKTGRQETQY

v_call: TRBV20-1
cdr3_aa: SARLENEQF

v_call: TRBV23-1
cdr3_aa: ASSRKQVWGSLAKNIQY